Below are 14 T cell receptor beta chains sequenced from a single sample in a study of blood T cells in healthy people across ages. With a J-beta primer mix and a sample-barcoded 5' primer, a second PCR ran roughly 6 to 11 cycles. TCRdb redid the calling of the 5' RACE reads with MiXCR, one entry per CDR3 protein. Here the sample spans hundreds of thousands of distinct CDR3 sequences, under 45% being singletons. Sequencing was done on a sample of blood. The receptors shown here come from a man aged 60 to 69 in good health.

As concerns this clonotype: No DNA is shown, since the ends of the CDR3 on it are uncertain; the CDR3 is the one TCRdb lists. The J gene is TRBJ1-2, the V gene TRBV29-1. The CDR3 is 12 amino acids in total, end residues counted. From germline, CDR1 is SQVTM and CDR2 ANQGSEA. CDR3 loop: CSVASGTSIDTF.

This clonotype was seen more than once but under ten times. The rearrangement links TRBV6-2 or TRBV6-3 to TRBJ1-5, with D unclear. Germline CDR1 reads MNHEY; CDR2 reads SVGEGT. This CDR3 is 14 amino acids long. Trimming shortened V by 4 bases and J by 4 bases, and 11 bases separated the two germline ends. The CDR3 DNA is TGTGCCAGCAGTTTCAACGTCGGGAATCAGCCCCAGCATTTT. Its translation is CASSFNVGNQPQHF.

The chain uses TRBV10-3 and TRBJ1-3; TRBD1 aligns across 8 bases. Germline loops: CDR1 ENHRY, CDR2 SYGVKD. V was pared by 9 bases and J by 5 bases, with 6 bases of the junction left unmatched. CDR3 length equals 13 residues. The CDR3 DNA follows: TGTGCCATGATCGGACAGGGCAGAAACACCATATATTTT. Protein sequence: CAMIGQGRNTIYF.

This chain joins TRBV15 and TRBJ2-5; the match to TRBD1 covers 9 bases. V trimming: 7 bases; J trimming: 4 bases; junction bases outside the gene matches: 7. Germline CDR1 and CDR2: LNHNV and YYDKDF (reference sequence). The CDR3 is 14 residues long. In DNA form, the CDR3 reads TGTGCCACCACGGGGGACAGGGCGGTAGAGACCCAGTACTTC. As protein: CATTGDRAVETQYF.

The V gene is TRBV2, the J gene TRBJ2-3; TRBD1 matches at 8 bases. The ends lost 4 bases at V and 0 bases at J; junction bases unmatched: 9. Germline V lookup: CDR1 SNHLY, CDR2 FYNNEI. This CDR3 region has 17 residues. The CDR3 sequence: CASSGPRQGSSTDTQYF. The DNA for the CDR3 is TGTGCCAGCAGTGGCCCCCGACAGGGGTCAAGCACAGATACGCAGTATTTT.

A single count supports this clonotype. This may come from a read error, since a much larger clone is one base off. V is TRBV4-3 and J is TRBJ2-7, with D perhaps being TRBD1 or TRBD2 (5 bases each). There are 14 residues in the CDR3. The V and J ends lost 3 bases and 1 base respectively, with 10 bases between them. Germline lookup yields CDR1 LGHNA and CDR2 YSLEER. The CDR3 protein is CASSHRGKSYEQYF. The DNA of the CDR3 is TGCGCCAGCAGCCATCGGGGCAAGTCCTACGAGCAGTACTTC.

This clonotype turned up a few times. This CDR3 is CSAKGAEGYNSPLHF. The CDR3 DNA follows: TGCAGTGCTAAGGGGGCCGAAGGCTATAATTCACCCCTCCACTTT. J is TRBJ1-6 and V is TRBV20-1, with 7 bases lining up with TRBD1. Germline V CDR1 and CDR2: DFQATT, SNEGSKA (reference sequence). This CDR3 is built from 15 residues. Trimming cost V 4 bases and J 3 bases; bases outside gene matches: 6.

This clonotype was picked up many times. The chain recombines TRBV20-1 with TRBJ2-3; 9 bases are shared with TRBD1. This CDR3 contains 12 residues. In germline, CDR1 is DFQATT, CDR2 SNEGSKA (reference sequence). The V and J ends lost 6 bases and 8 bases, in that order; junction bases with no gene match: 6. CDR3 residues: CSAVQGAGTQYF. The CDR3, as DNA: TGCAGTGCGGTACAGGGGGCTGGTACGCAGTATTTT.

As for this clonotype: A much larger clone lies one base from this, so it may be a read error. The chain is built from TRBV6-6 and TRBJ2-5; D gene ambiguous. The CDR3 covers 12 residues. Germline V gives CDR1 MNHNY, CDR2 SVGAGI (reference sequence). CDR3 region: CTSSYSTAQQYF. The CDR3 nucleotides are TGTACCAGCAGTTACAGTACAGCTCAGCAGTACTTC.

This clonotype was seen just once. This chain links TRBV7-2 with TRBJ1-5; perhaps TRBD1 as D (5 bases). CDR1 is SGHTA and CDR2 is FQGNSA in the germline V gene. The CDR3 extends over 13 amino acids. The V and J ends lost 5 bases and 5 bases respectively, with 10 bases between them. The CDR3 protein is CASSQSRDQPQHF. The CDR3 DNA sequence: TGTGCCAGCAGCCAGTCCAGGGATCAGCCCCAGCATTTT.

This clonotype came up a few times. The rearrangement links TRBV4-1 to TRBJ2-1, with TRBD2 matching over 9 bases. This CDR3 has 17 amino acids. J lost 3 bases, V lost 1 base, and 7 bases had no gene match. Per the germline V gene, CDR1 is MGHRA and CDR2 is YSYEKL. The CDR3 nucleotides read TGCGCCAGCAGCCAAGCAGTCCGCGGGGGGGTCTACAATGAGCAGTTCTTC. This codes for CASSQAVRGGVYNEQFF.

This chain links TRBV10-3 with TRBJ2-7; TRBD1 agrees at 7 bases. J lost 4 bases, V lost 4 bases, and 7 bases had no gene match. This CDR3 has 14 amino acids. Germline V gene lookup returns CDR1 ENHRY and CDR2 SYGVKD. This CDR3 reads CAISGTGRTYEQYF. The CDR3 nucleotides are TGTGCCATCAGTGGGACAGGCAGGACTTACGAGCAGTACTTC.

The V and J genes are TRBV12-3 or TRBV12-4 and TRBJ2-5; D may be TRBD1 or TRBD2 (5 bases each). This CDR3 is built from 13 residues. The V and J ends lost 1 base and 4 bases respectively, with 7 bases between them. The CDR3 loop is CASSLGDGETQYF. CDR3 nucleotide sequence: TGTGCCAGCAGTTTAGGGGACGGAGAGACCCAGTACTTC.

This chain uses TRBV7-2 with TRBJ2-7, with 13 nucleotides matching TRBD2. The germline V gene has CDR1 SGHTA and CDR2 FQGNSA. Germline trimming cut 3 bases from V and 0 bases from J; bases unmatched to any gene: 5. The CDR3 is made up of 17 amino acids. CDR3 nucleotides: TGTGCCAGCAGCTTCCGGACTAGCGGGGGTCTCTCCTACGAGCAGTACTTC. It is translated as CASSFRTSGGLSYEQYF.